Presented here are 25 T cell receptor beta chains from one specimen sequenced in a study of neurological immune-mediated disorders. TCRdb ran MiXCR on the 5' RACE reads and lists one entry per CDR3 protein. Of roughly 52,000 distinct CDR3 sequences in the sample, more than 3% are singletons; the top ten hold approximately 2%. Input material: CD4+ T cells from blood. The receptors were gathered from a woman between 40 and 50 years old with multiple sclerosis.

This clonotype came up many times. The chain has TRBV20-1 and TRBJ1-3; D remains unclear. Trimming shortened V by 2 bases and J by 0 bases, and 11 bases separated the two germline ends. This CDR3 contains 15 residues. Germline values: CDR1 DFQATT, CDR2 SNEGSKA (reference sequence). CDR3 amino acids: CSARMGSTSGNTIYF. The CDR3 DNA sequence: TGCAGTGCTAGAATGGGTTCAACCTCTGGAAACACCATATATTTT.

This clonotype is medium-sized. The chain joins TRBV29-1 to TRBJ2-2; no definite D call. The CDR3 covers 12 residues. The V gene lost 4 bases and the J gene lost 8 bases, with 11 bases spanning the gap. Germline CDR1 and CDR2: SQVTM and ANQGSEA. Here the CDR3 reads CSVVWGPGELFF. The CDR3 bases are TGCAGCGTTGTGTGGGGTCCGGGGGAGCTGTTTTTT.

This clonotype was counted ten times or more. The rearrangement links TRBV5-1 to TRBJ2-3; D unresolved. Germline V lookup: CDR1 SGHRS, CDR2 YFSETQ. V gave up 0 bases and J gave up 0 bases, with 5 bases separating them. There are 14 residues in the CDR3. The CDR3 region is CASSLGSSTDTQYF. The DNA of the CDR3 is TGCGCCAGCAGCTTGGGATCTAGCACAGATACGCAGTATTTT. The full variable domain, its missing parts supplied by reference TRBV5-1 and TRBJ2-3, is KAGVTQTPRYLIKTRGQQVTLSCSPISGHRSVSWYQQTPGQGLQFLFEYFSETQRNKGNFPGRFSGRQFSNSRSEMNVSTLELGDSALYLCASSLGSSTDTQYFGPGTRLTVL.

This clonotype was observed at least ten times. The chain carries TRBV18 and TRBJ1-1; possible D gene TRBD1, 6 bases. The CDR3 has 14 amino acids. V lost 0 bases and J lost 5, with 10 bases in between. CDR1 KGHSH and CDR2 LQKENI come from the germline V gene. CDR3: CASSPPGGGTEAFF. Here the CDR3 DNA reads TGTGCCAGCTCACCACCCGGAGGGGGAACTGAAGCTTTCTTT. Full variable domain (outside the CDR3, taken from reference TRBV18 and TRBJ1-1): NAGVMQNPRHLVRRRGQEARLRCSPMKGHSHVYWYRQLPEEGLKFMVYLQKENIIDESGMPKERFSAEFPKEGPSILRIQQVVRGDSAAYFCASSPPGGGTEAFFGQGTRLTVV.

There are many counts of this clonotype. The chain links TRBV20-1 to TRBJ1-2; 8 positions agree with TRBD1. The V segment lost 6 bases and the J segment 5 bases; nucleotides outside the gene matches: 11. This CDR3 region has 14 residues. The germline gives CDR1 DFQATT, CDR2 SNEGSKA (reference sequence). The CDR3 protein is CSAYRTGQGYGYTF. The CDR3, as DNA: TGCAGTGCCTACCGGACAGGGCAGGGGTATGGCTACACCTTC.

In this sample, this clonotype turned up many times. The V call is TRBV5-1, the J call TRBJ1-2; D ambiguous. CDR1 is SGHRS, CDR2 YFSETQ, per germline. This CDR3 is 16 amino acids long. V dropped 4 bases and J dropped 0 bases, with 16 bases sitting between them. CDR3 protein: CASSLGLDFANYGYTF. The DNA of the CDR3 is TGCGCCAGCAGCCTCGGCTTGGATTTTGCTAACTATGGCTACACCTTC.

This clonotype was recorded at least ten times. V and J are TRBV7-3 and TRBJ2-5; D might be TRBD2 (6 bases). The CDR3 has 14 amino acids. Trimming took 3 bases from V and 3 from J, leaving 11 bases between them. CDR1 SGHTA and CDR2 FQGTGA come from the germline V gene. The CDR3 reads CASSFSGGKETQYF. The CDR3 DNA reads as TGTGCCAGCAGCTTTTCTGGGGGGAAAGAGACCCAGTACTTC.

In its sample, this clonotype was seen many times. V usage is TRBV5-1 and J usage is TRBJ2-7; tentatively, D is TRBD1 (6 bases). This CDR3 contains 14 residues. The germline V gene has CDR1 SGHRS and CDR2 YFSETQ. The germline V and J ends were trimmed by 0 bases and 6 bases, with 13 bases remaining between them. CDR3 DNA sequence: TGCGCCAGCAGCTTGGAAGACTACAGGGCCGAGCAGTACTTC. It yields the protein CASSLEDYRAEQYF. Complete variable domain (other parts from reference TRBV5-1 and TRBJ2-7): KAGVTQTPRYLIKTRGQQVTLSCSPISGHRSVSWYQQTPGQGLQFLFEYFSETQRNKGNFPGRFSGRQFSNSRSEMNVSTLELGDSALYLCASSLEDYRAEQYFGPGTRLTVT.

V is TRBV14 and J is TRBJ2-7, with TRBD2 identical over 7 bases. The germline V gene has CDR1 SGHDN and CDR2 FVKESK. The V segment lost 4 bases and the J segment 0 bases; nucleotides outside the gene matches: 6. This CDR3 is 15 amino acids long. CDR3: CASSLLGGSSYEQYF. The CDR3 DNA follows: TGTGCCAGCAGCCTCCTGGGCGGGAGCTCCTACGAGCAGTACTTC.

This clonotype was counted at least ten times. The V call is TRBV5-1, the J call TRBJ2-1; 10 bases align to TRBD1. Germline CDR1 SGHRS, CDR2 YFSETQ. Germline trimming cut 2 bases from V and 10 bases from J; bases unmatched to any gene: 12. CDR3 size: 16 residues. CDR3 sequence: CASSFGQGEAYREQFF. The CDR3 region has the DNA TGCGCCAGCAGCTTCGGACAGGGGGAGGCCTACAGGGAGCAGTTCTTC. The full variable domain, with the rest looked up from reference TRBV5-1 and TRBJ2-1, is KAGVTQTPRYLIKTRGQQVTLSCSPISGHRSVSWYQQTPGQGLQFLFEYFSETQRNKGNFPGRFSGRQFSNSRSEMNVSTLELGDSALYLCASSFGQGEAYREQFFGPGTRLTVL.

This clonotype has a count of ten or more. The chain has TRBV18 and TRBJ2-7; D is undetermined. CDR1 and CDR2 from the germline V gene are KGHSH and LQKENI. The CDR3 sequence is 14 residues long. Trimming removed 2 bases from V and 2 bases from J, with 10 bases in between. The CDR3 DNA sequence: TGTGCCAGCTCACCATTGGAATCGCCCTACGAGCAGTACTTC. Protein product: CASSPLESPYEQYF. Full variable domain (missing parts from reference TRBV18 and TRBJ2-7): NAGVMQNPRHLVRRRGQEARLRCSPMKGHSHVYWYRQLPEEGLKFMVYLQKENIIDESGMPKERFSAEFPKEGPSILRIQQVVRGDSAAYFCASSPLESPYEQYFGPGTRLTVT.

In its sample, this clonotype was seen many times. The rearrangement links TRBV6-6 to TRBJ2-7; D possibly corresponds to TRBD1 (5 bases). Per the germline V gene, CDR1 is MNHNY and CDR2 is SVGAGI (reference sequence). V dropped 4 bases and J dropped 5 bases, with 12 bases sitting between them. This CDR3 spans 13 amino acids. CDR3 bases: TGTGCCAGCAGTTTTCTCCAGGGCAACGAGCAGTACTTC. This codes for CASSFLQGNEQYF.

The table lists this clonotype with many counts. This may come from a read error, since a much larger clone is one base off. The chain carries TRBV7-2 and TRBJ2-7; D may be TRBD2 (6 bases). V dropped 2 bases and J dropped 5 bases, with 19 bases sitting between them. The CDR3 contains 16 residues. Germline CDR1 and CDR2: SGHTA and FQGNSA. The CDR3 spells CASSLLSGGGANEQYF. CDR3 nucleotide sequence: TGTGCCAGCAGCTTATTATCTGGTGGAGGGGCCAACGAGCAGTACTTC.

By sample share, this clonotype is medium-sized. DNA of the CDR3: TGCAGTGCTGGGTCCTACAATGAGCAGTTCTTC. Its translation is CSAGSYNEQFF. The V and J genes are TRBV20-1 and TRBJ2-1; D uncertain. V was trimmed by 5 bases and J by 1 base, leaving 3 bases between them. Looked up from germline, CDR1 is DFQATT and CDR2 is SNEGSKA (reference sequence). This CDR3 comprises 11 residues.

This clonotype was seen repeatedly, ten times or more. This chain links TRBV4-1 with TRBJ2-3; 13 bases match TRBD2. Germline V gene sequence: CDR1 MGHRA, CDR2 YSYEKL. V was clipped by 4 bases and J by 4 bases; unmatched bases: 14. The CDR3 is 19 amino acids. CDR3 sequence: CASSPYRLAGGGGADTQYF. The CDR3 nucleotides are TGCGCCAGCAGCCCCTACCGACTAGCGGGGGGCGGAGGGGCAGATACGCAGTATTTT.

This clonotype was detected many times. This rearrangement joins TRBV20-1 to TRBJ2-1, with 11 bases that match TRBD2. This CDR3 is built from 18 residues. V was pared by 2 bases and J by 6 bases, with 15 bases of the junction left unmatched. Germline V gene data show CDR1 as DFQATT and CDR2 as SNEGSKA (reference sequence). CDR3 coding DNA: TGCAGTGCTAGAATGGTCGGGGGTAGCGGGGGGGCCCCCAATGAGCAGTTCTTC. This codes for CSARMVGGSGGAPNEQFF.

In this sample, this clonotype turned up many times. The chain uses TRBV27 and TRBJ1-4; 9 bases align to TRBD1. With 5 bases clipped from V and 3 bases from J, the junction kept 7 bases outside the gene matches. Germline-derived CDR1 and CDR2 are MNHEY and SMNVEV (reference sequence). CDR3 size: 16 residues. CDR3 in amino acids: CASSQGQGRANEKLFF. DNA for the CDR3: TGTGCCAGCAGTCAGGGACAGGGCCGGGCTAATGAAAAACTGTTTTTT.

This clonotype was recorded many times. The chain combines TRBV6-2 or TRBV6-3 with TRBJ1-5, with 8 nucleotides matching TRBD1. The CDR3 contains 14 residues. V lost 7 bases to trimming and J lost 3 bases; unmatched junction nucleotides: 5. Germline CDR1 is MNHEY and CDR2 is SVGEGT. The CDR3 DNA follows: TGTGCCAGCACCCGGACAGGGAACAATCAGCCCCAGCATTTT. It specifies CASTRTGNNQPQHF.

Many counts were recorded for this clonotype. This chain links TRBV5-1 with TRBJ2-7; TRBD2 aligns across 16 bases. The CDR3 extends over 16 amino acids. Germline-derived CDR1 and CDR2 are SGHRS and YFSETQ. V lost 4 bases to trimming and J lost 3 bases; unmatched junction nucleotides: 4. The CDR3 loop is CASSQGLAGGNYEQYF. CDR3 nucleotide sequence: TGCGCCAGCAGCCAGGGACTAGCGGGGGGGAACTACGAGCAGTACTTC. Filled out from reference TRBV5-1 and TRBJ2-7, the complete variable domain reads KAGVTQTPRYLIKTRGQQVTLSCSPISGHRSVSWYQQTPGQGLQFLFEYFSETQRNKGNFPGRFSGRQFSNSRSEMNVSTLELGDSALYLCASSQGLAGGNYEQYFGPGTRLTVT.

The sample holds many counts of this clonotype. This rearrangement joins TRBV7-2 to TRBJ2-3, with 8 bases aligning to TRBD2. The CDR3 runs 16 residues. Trimming cost V 6 bases and J 0 bases; bases outside gene matches: 8. From germline, CDR1 is SGHTA and CDR2 FQGNSA. The CDR3 sequence is CASRRDAGGSTDTQYF. The CDR3 bases are TGTGCCAGCAGAAGAGATGCGGGGGGAAGCACAGATACGCAGTATTTT.

This clonotype was seen repeatedly, ten times or more. The CDR3 nucleotides read TGCGCCAGCAGCAGGGAAGGTAGAGAGACCCAGTACTTC. Amino acid sequence: CASSREGRETQYF. The gene calls are TRBV5-1 and TRBJ2-5; D gene ambiguous. CDR1 is SGHRS and CDR2 is YFSETQ in the germline V gene. The CDR3 totals 13 residues. V was clipped by 4 bases and J by 4 bases, with 11 bases between them.

This clonotype was observed at least ten times. The chain joins TRBV5-1 to TRBJ1-4; D is uncertain. Germline V gives CDR1 SGHRS, CDR2 YFSETQ. Trimming cost V 6 bases and J 3 bases, with 9 bases left between them. This CDR3 contains 13 residues. The CDR3: CASTKDANEKLFF. Here the CDR3 DNA reads TGCGCCAGCACCAAGGATGCTAATGAAAAACTGTTTTTT.

Notes on this clonotype: A much larger clone differs by one base, so this may be a read error. The rearrangement uses TRBV18 and TRBJ1-1; no firm D call. Germline V gives CDR1 KGHSH, CDR2 LQKENI. The length of the CDR3 is 12 residues. The CDR3 region is CASSPPNSEALF. The CDR3, as DNA: TGTGCCAGCTCACCACCGAACAGTGAAGCTCTCTTT.

In its sample, this clonotype was seen many times. The chain joins TRBV20-1 to TRBJ2-1, with TRBD1 matching 9 bases. The germline V gene encodes CDR1 DFQATT and CDR2 SNEGSKA (reference sequence). This CDR3 comprises 16 residues. After removal of 1 base from V and 8 bases from J, the junction contained 12 bases not matched to a gene. The CDR3 DNA is TGCAGTGCTAGAGGTACCTGGGGGACAGGGCGATATGAGCAGTTCTTC. It specifies CSARGTWGTGRYEQFF.

This clonotype was seen at least ten times. The V gene is TRBV7-6, the J gene TRBJ2-1; D is perhaps TRBD1 or TRBD2 (5 bases each). V was shortened by 6 bases and J by 2 bases, with 14 bases between the two germline ends. CDR3 length equals 15 residues. Looked up from germline, CDR1 is SGHVS and CDR2 is FNYEAQ. Here the CDR3 DNA reads TGTGCCAGCAGTCAACCGGGACGGACCTACAATGAGCAGTTCTTC. This sequence encodes CASSQPGRTYNEQFF.